This record concerns one T cell receptor (beta chain) sequence. This entry belongs to a study of blood T cells in healthy people across ages. Across the whole study: Per two T cells, about one barcoded beta molecule was captured through template switching.

There are 17 residues in the CDR3. Losses at the gene ends were 0 bases for V and 4 bases for J; bases not matched to a gene: 11. Looked up from germline, CDR1 is LGHNA and CDR2 is YSLEER. Then a second PCR, running about 6 to 12 cycles, was carried out with a sample-barcoded 5' primer and a J-beta primer mix. Using its own MiXCR run on the 5' RACE reads, TCRdb lists one record per CDR3 protein. The sample consists of hundreds of thousands of distinct CDR3 sequences, 55% to 75% of them appearing once. The rearrangement links TRBV4-3 to TRBJ2-7; TRBD2 aligns across 8 bases. Sequenced: blood. The receptor was isolated from a man aged 25 to 40 in good health. CDR3 amino acids: CASSQEAGTSTLYEQYF. CDR3 coding DNA: TGCGCCAGCAGCCAAGAAGCCGGGACTAGTACTTTGTACGAGCAGTACTTC.